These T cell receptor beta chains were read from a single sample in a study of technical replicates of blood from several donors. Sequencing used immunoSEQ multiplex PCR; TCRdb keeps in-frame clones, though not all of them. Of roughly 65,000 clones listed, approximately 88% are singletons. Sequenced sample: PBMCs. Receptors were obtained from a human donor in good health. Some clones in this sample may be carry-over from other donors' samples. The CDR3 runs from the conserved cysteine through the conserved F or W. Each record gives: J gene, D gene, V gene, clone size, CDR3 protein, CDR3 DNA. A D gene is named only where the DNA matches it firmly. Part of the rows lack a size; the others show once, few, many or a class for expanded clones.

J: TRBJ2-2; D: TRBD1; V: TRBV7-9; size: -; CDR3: CASSSLLSGTGVFRELFF; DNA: TGTGCCAGCAGCTCTTTACTCTCCGGGACAGGGGTATTCCGGGAGCTGTTTTTT
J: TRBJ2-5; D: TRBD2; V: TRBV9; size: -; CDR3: CASSGSGADRTQYF; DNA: TGTGCCAGCAGCGGGAGCGGGGCCGATCGAACCCAGTACTTC
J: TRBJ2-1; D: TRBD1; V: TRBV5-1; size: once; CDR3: CASSFSSQGAREQFF; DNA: TGCGCCAGCAGCTTTTCAAGTCAGGGGGCAAGAGAGCAGTTCTTC
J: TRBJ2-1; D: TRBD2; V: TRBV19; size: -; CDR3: CASSIVTSGSGYNEQFF; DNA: TGTGCCAGTAGTATAGTGACTAGCGGGAGTGGCTACAATGAGCAGTTCTTC
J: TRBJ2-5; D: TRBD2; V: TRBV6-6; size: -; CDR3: CASSYSTPSGGGTQYF; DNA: TGTGCCAGCAGTTACTCGACGCCTAGCGGGGGCGGGACCCAGTACTTC
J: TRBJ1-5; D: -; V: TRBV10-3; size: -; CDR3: CAISWDLNQPQHF; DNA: TGTGCCATCAGTTGGGACTTAAATCAGCCCCAGCATTTT
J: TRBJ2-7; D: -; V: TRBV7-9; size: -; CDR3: CASSPSGSYEQYF; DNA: TGTGCCAGCAGCCCCTCGGGATCCTACGAGCAGTACTTC
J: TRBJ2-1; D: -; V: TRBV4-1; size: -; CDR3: CASSQLVTHEQFF; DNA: TGCGCCAGCAGCCAATTGGTCACTCATGAGCAGTTCTTC
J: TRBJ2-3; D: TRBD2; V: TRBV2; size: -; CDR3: CASRLLAGEDTQYF; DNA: TGTGCCAGCAGGCTACTAGCGGGGGAGGATACGCAGTATTTT
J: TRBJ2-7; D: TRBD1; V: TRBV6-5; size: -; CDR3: CASSYTDRGYEQYF; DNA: TGTGCCAGCAGTTACACAGACAGGGGCTACGAGCAGTACTTC
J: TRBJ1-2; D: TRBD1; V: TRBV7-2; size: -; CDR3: CASSLQGQGNRGYTF; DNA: TGTGCCAGCAGCTTGCAGGGACAGGGCAATCGTGGCTACACCTTC
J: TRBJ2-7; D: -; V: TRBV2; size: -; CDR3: CASRRQGGEQYF; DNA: TGTGCCAGCAGAAGACAGGGAGGCGAGCAGTACTTC
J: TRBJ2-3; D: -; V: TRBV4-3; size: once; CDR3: CASSQDGGTDTQYF; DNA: TGCGCCAGCAGCCAAGACGGCGGCACCGATACGCAGTATTTT
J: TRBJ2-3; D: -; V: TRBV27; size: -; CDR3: CASSLISTLSGGTDTQYF; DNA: TGTGCCAGCAGTTTAATTTCCACCCTTAGCGGAGGCACAGATACGCAGTATTTT
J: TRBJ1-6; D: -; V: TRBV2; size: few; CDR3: CASSELGANNSPLHF; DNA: TGTGCCAGCAGTGAACTGGGGGCGAATAATTCACCCCTCCACTTT
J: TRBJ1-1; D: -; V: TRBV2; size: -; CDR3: CASSEETGKAFF; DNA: TGTGCCAGCAGTGAAGAAACAGGGAAAGCTTTCTTT
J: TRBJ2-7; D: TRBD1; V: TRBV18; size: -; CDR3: CASSLQGAYEQYF; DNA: TGTGCCAGCTCACTTCAGGGGGCCTACGAGCAGTACTTC
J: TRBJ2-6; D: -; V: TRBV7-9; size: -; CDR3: CASSSPAAASSGANVLTF; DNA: TGTGCCAGCAGCTCCCCGGCGGCGGCTAGCTCTGGGGCCAACGTCCTGACTTTC
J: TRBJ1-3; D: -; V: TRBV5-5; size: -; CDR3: CASSLGGSSGNTIYF; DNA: TGTGCCAGCAGCTTAGGCGGATCCTCTGGAAACACCATATATTTT
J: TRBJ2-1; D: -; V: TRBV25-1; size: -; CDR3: CASSEPQQGSPYNEQFF; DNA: TGTGCCAGCAGTGAACCGCAACAGGGTAGCCCCTACAATGAGCAGTTCTTC
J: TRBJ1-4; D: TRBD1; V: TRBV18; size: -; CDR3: CASSPTRDSPEKLFF; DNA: TGTGCCAGCTCGCCAACACGGGACAGTCCTGAAAAACTGTTTTTT
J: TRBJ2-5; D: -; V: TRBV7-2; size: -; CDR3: CASSPRLGGETQYF; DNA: TGTGCCAGCAGCCCCCGGCTAGGTGGAGAGACCCAGTACTTC
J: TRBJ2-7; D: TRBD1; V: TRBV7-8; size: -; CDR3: CASSPWTGARSEQYF; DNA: TGTGCCAGCAGCCCATGGACAGGGGCCCGTTCAGAGCAGTACTTC
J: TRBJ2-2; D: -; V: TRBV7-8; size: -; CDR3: CASSLTGTGELFF; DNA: TGTGCCAGCAGCTTAACCGGGACCGGGGAGCTGTTTTTT
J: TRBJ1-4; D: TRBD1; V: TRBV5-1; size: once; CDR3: CASSLEGQLNEKLFF; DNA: TGCGCCAGCAGCTTGGAGGGACAGCTTAATGAAAAACTGTTTTTT
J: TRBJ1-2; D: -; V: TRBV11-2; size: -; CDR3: CASSLAPTANYGYTF; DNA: TGTGCCAGCAGCTTAGCGCCCACTGCTAACTATGGCTACACCTTC
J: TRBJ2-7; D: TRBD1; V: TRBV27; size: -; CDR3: CASSLSRDRVYEQYF; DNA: TGTGCCAGCAGTTTATCGAGGGACAGAGTCTACGAGCAGTACTTC
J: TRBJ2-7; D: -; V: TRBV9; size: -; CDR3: CASSVAASRHYEQYF; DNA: TGTGCCAGCAGCGTAGCGGCTTCCCGACACTACGAGCAGTACTTC
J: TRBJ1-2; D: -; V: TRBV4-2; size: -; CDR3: CASSQGTDFYGYTF; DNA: TGTGCCAGCAGCCAAGGGACGGACTTCTATGGCTACACCTTC
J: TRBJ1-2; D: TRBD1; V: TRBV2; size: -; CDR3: CASSESMWTGQGYTF; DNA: TGTGCCAGCAGTGAGTCGATGTGGACAGGGCAAGGCTACACCTTC
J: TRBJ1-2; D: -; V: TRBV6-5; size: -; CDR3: CASSYQGFGYTF; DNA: TGTGCCAGCAGTTACCAGGGGTTCGGCTACACCTTC
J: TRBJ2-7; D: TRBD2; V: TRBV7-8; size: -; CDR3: CASSLDSGLAGGQYF; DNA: TGTGCCAGCAGCTTAGATTCTGGACTAGCGGGGGGCCAGTACTTC
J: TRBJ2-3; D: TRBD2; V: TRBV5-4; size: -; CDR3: CASSLGVAGGTDTQYF; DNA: TGTGCCAGCAGCTTGGGGGTAGCGGGGGGCACAGATACGCAGTATTTT
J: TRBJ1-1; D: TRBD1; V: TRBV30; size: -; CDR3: CAWRAGGYTEAFF; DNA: TGTGCCTGGAGGGCAGGGGGGTACACTGAAGCTTTCTTT
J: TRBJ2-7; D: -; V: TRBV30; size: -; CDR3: CAWSVGHAGKQYF; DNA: TGTGCCTGGAGTGTAGGCCACGCGGGTAAGCAGTACTTC
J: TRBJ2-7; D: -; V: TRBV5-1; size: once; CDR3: CASSSRESSYEQYF; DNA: TGCGCCAGCAGCAGCCGGGAGTCCTCCTACGAGCAGTACTTC
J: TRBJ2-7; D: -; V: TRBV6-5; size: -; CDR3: CASSDLQGHEQYF; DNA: TGTGCCAGCAGTGACTTACAGGGTCATGAGCAGTACTTC
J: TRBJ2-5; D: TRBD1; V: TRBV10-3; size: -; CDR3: CATKLQGEETQYF; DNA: TGTGCCACTAAACTACAGGGGGAAGAGACCCAGTACTTC
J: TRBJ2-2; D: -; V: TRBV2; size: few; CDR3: CASREQGGLFF; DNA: TGTGCCAGCAGAGAACAGGGTGGGCTGTTTTTT
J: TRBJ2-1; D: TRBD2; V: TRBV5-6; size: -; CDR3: CASSQDLGGYEQFF; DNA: TGTGCCAGCAGCCAGGACCTCGGGGGGTATGAGCAGTTCTTC
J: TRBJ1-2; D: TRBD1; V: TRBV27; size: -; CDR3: CASSAGQGARGGYTF; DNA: TGTGCCAGCAGTGCTGGCCAGGGGGCTAGGGGTGGCTACACCTTC
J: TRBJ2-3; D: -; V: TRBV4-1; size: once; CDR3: CASSQEGVSTDTQYF; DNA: TGCGCCAGCAGCCAAGAAGGGGTGAGCACAGATACGCAGTATTTT
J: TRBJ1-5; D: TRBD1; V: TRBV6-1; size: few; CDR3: CASSVSRTGRLQPQHF; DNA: TGTGCCAGCAGTGTATCCCGGACAGGGAGGCTTCAGCCCCAGCATTTT
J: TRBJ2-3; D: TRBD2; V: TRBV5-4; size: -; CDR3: CASSSTSGSDTQYF; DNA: TGTGCCAGCAGCTCTACTAGCGGGTCAGATACGCAGTATTTT
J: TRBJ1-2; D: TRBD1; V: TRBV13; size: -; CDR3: CASSGRDRGGYTF; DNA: TGTGCCAGCAGCGGCCGGGACAGGGGTGGCTACACCTTC
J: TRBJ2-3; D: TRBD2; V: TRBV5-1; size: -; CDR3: CASSRVTSGGPTSTDTQYF; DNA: TGCGCCAGCAGTCGAGTTACTAGCGGGGGGCCCACTAGCACAGATACGCAGTATTTT
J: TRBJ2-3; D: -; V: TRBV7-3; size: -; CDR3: CASSPREISTDTQYF; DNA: TGTGCCAGCAGCCCCCGGGAGATCTCCACAGATACGCAGTATTTT
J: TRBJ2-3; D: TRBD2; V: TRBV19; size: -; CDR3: CASSIASGSLAADTQYF; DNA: TGTGCCAGTAGTATAGCTAGCGGGAGCCTTGCCGCAGATACGCAGTATTTT
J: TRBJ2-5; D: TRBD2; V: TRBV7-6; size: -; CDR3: CASSPWASGSTETQYF; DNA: TGTGCCAGCAGCCCCTGGGCTAGCGGGAGTACTGAGACCCAGTACTTC
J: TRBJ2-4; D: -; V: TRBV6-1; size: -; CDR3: CASSGRGIGAKNIQYF; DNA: TGTGCCAGCAGTGGCAGGGGAATAGGGGCCAAAAACATTCAGTACTTC
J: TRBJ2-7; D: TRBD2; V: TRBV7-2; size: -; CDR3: CASSPRTSYEQYF; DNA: TGTGCCAGCAGCCCGAGGACTAGTTACGAGCAGTACTTC
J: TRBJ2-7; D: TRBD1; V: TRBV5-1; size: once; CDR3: CASSAKGGQGSGEQYF; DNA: TGCGCCAGCAGCGCCAAGGGAGGACAGGGATCCGGCGAGCAGTACTTC